This T cell receptor (beta chain) was observed in a study of blood T cell dynamics during melanoma immunotherapy. About the study: First-line therapy was either pembrolizumab or nivolumab with ipilimumab for metastatic melanoma. Study outcomes and limitations: It remained unknown if the driving T cell clones were melanoma-specific.

The repertoire was sequenced with immunoSEQ multiplex PCR; TCRdb's copy has only in-frame clones and lacks some. The data contain about 11,000 clones, around nine tenths of them singletons. Per the germline V gene, CDR1 is SGHRS and CDR2 is YFSETQ. With 0 bases removed from V and 0 bases from J, the gap between germline ends came to 8 bases. The CDR3 loop spans 15 amino acids. Time point indicated: week 3, after first cycle of checkpoint inhibitor. Disease control meant complete response, partial response or stable disease at 12 weeks. No patient had earlier systemic cancer treatment, concurrent immunosuppressants, or another active cancer. A note on this clone: The antigen is undetermined.

This material consisted of blood, taken from a patient treated with checkpoint blockade. The sequence was obtained from a human donor with melanoma. The J gene is TRBJ2-3, the V gene TRBV5-1, with D perhaps TRBD1 (5 bases). Here the CDR3 DNA reads TGCGCCAGCAGCTTGGGGCAGGGAAGCACAGATACGCAGTATTTT. This gives the protein CASSLGQGSTDTQYF.